This paragraph covers one T cell receptor (beta chain) sequence. Its antigen is not identified. The data belong to a study of T cells after posttransplantation cyclophosphamide. This related bone marrow graft donor gave peripheral blood on the day of marrow donation. Method: immunoSEQ multiplex PCR; TCRdb's copy keeps in-frame clones and lacks some. Among about 28,000 clones listed, around 86% were seen once. Study observations and caveats: Skin or GI-infiltrating T cells shared few TRB sequences with blood. Donor CD8+ memory clones often dominated recipient blood repertoires at later times. Recipient CMV seropositivity and CMV reactivation strongly tracked TRB clonality.

Germline CDR1 is SGHVS and CDR2 is FQNEAQ. CDR3 length: 15 amino acids. Trimming took 2 bases from V and 5 from J, leaving 12 bases between them. What was sequenced was PBMCs. This receptor was taken from a man in his fifties or sixties. The V gene is TRBV7-8, the J gene TRBJ2-2; D unclear. The CDR3 spells CASSLMGSRTGELFF. CDR3 nucleotide sequence: TGTGCCAGCAGCTTAATGGGCAGTCGTACCGGGGAGCTGTTTTTT.